The present T cell receptor beta chain was sequenced within a study of T cell changes during pregnancy in multiple sclerosis. Using immunoSEQ multiplex PCR, the repertoire was profiled, and TCRdb retains in-frame clones only, with some absent. The sample has 40,000 or so clones, around 92% seen once; the top ten hold about 9%. CDR1 is MGHRA, CDR2 YSYEKL, per germline. V was trimmed by 6 bases and J by 3 bases, leaving 20 bases between them. The CDR3 is made up of 16 amino acids. This TCR was recovered from a female donor with multiple sclerosis, enrolled in a pregnancy study. This chain joins TRBV4-1 and TRBJ1-1; possibly TRBD1 for D (6 bases). Sequencing was performed on CD8+ T cells from peripheral blood mononuclear cells, taken in the third trimester of pregnancy. CDR3 nucleotides: TGCGCCAGCAGACCAAAACAGGGCTGGGGTGACACTGAAGCTTTCTTT. Its protein is CASRPKQGWGDTEAFF.